This TCR beta chain was sequenced for a study of blood T cell repertoires in COVID-19. About this clone: An end of the junction does not agree with germline; a read error may underlie this.

The method was immunoSEQ multiplex PCR; TCRdb's version includes in-frame clones alone and lacks a portion of them. Among 150,000 to 200,000 clones, around four fifths were seen once, and the ten largest hold approximately 21%. CDR1 is SGHDT and CDR2 is YYEEEE in the germline V gene. This CDR3 has 11 amino acids. The clonotype originates from a woman aged 80 or over with acute or convalescent COVID-19. The chain carries TRBV5-6 and TRBJ2-1; 7 bases agree with TRBD2. The sample comprised peripheral blood. This chain's CDR3 is CASSQLALEVF. The CDR3 DNA is TGTGCCAGCAGCCAACTAGCGCTGGAGGTCTTC.